The source of this T cell receptor beta chain is a study of OX40 agonist ivuxolimab in advanced cancers. TCRdb keeps only in-frame clones here, not all; method: immunoSEQ multiplex PCR. Here the sample spans some 100,000 clones, more than 80% being singletons. Per the germline V gene, CDR1 is MNHEY and CDR2 is SVGAGI. The CDR3 has 15 amino acids. V was shortened by 2 bases and J by 2 bases, with 12 bases between the two germline ends. The rearrangement uses TRBV6-5 and TRBJ1-2, with TRBD1 as a possible D gene (6 bases). The starting material was CD4+ or CD8+ T cells sorted from blood, obtained in a trial of the OX40 agonist ivuxolimab. This clonotype originated in an adult with an advanced solid tumor such as melanoma, head and neck, liver or kidney cancer. For the CDR3, the DNA is TGTGCCAGCAGTTACACGTGGGGGCTCAACTATGGCTACACCTTC. It encodes CASSYTWGLNYGYTF.